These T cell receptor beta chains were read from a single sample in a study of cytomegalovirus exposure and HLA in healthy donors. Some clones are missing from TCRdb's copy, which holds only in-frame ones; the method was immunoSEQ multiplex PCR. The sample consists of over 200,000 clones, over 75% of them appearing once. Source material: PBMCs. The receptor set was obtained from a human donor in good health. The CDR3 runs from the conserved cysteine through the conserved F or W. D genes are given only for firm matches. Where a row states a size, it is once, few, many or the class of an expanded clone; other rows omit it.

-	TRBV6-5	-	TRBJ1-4	CASSYSGQSNEKLFF	TGTGCCAGCAGTTACTCGGGGCAGTCTAATGAAAAACTGTTTTTT
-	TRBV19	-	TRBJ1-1	CASSIEGRINTEAFF	TGTGCCAGTAGTATAGAGGGCAGGATCAACACTGAAGCTTTCTTT
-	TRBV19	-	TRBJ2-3	CASSMRTSDTQYF	TGTGCCAGTAGTATGCGTACGTCAGATACGCAGTATTTT
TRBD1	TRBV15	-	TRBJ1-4	CATSRDRDRIYPGEKLFF	TGTGCCACCAGCAGAGATCGGGACAGGATATACCCGGGTGAAAAACTGTTTTTT
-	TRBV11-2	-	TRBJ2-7	CASSLNGRNYEQYF	TGTGCCAGCAGCTTAAACGGGAGAAATTACGAGCAGTACTTC
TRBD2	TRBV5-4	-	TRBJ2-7	CASRPWEGSYEQYF	TGTGCCAGCCGACCTTGGGAGGGGTCTTACGAGCAGTACTTC
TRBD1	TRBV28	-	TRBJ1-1	CASSDIQGVSAEAFF	TGTGCCAGCAGTGACATACAGGGGGTCTCGGCTGAAGCTTTCTTT
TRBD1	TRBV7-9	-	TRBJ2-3	CASSPNRDSLGTQYF	TGTGCCAGCAGCCCGAACCGGGACAGCCTTGGTACGCAGTATTTT
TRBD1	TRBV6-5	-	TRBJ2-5	CASRGGQGGETQYF	TGTGCCAGCAGAGGGGGACAGGGAGGGGAGACCCAGTACTTC
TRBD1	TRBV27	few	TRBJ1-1	CASRDRGDQNTEAFF	TGTGCCAGCCGGGACAGGGGGGATCAGAACACTGAAGCTTTCTTT
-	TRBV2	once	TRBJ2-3	CASSTNPTAHTQYF	TGTGCCAGCAGCACAAACCCGACTGCCCATACGCAGTATTTT
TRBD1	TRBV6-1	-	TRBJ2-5	CASSPTGTETQYF	TGTGCCAGCAGTCCGACAGGGACCGAGACCCAGTACTTC
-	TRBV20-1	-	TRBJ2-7	CSGIRDYEQYF	TGCAGTGGAATTCGGGACTACGAGCAGTACTTC
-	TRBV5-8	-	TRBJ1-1	CASSSPSREGWRNTEAFF	TGTGCCAGCAGCTCCCCCAGTAGGGAGGGGTGGCGGAACACTGAAGCTTTCTTT
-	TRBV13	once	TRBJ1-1	CASSFQGMNTEAFF	TGTGCCAGCAGCTTTCAGGGGATGAACACTGAAGCTTTCTTT
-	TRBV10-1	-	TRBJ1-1	CASSIDRSNTEAFF	TGCGCCAGCAGTATCGACAGGTCGAACACTGAAGCTTTCTTT
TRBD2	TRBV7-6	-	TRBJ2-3	CASSSGLAGGWVTDTQYF	TGTGCCAGCAGCTCCGGACTAGCGGGAGGATGGGTCACAGATACGCAGTATTTT
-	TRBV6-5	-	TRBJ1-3	CASSLGGSGNTIYF	TGTGCCAGCAGTTTGGGGGGCTCTGGAAACACCATATATTTT
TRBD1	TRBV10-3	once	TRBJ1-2	CAISFDRAEVYGYTF	TGTGCCATCAGTTTCGACAGGGCTGAGGTCTATGGCTACACCTTC
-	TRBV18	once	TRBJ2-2	CASSPPTPDRRHGELFF	TGTGCCAGCTCACCACCGACACCTGACAGGAGGCACGGGGAGCTGTTTTTT
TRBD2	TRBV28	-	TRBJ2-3	CASSPLAGVSRTSTDTQYF	TGTGCCAGCAGCCCACTAGCGGGAGTAAGCAGGACTAGCACAGATACGCAGTATTTT